These 18 T cell receptor beta chains came from one sample sequenced in a study of CXCR3-negative and CXCR3-positive naive CD8 T cells. Findings of the study overall: TRB CDR3s of CXCR3-positive naive cells were more hydrophobic than those of CXCR3-negative naive cells.

The TRB cDNA libraries were prepared by 5' RACE with UMI labels. After re-calling the 5' RACE reads, TCRdb lists one entry per CDR3 protein, DNA absent. The sample table includes about 120,000 distinct CDR3 sequences. The antigens of these receptors remain unknown. Input material: naive CXCR3+ CD8+ T cells from blood. Subset defined: CD45RO-CCR7+CD27+CD95- naive CD8+ T cells expressing CXCR3 (TNR3+). The receptors were gathered from a human donor in good health. Some clones in this sample may be carry-over from other donors' samples.

The chain combines TRBV29-1 with TRBJ2-1; TCRdb returns TRBD1, unconfirmable since there is no DNA. Germline V lookup: CDR1 SQVTM, CDR2 ANQGSEA. The CDR3 has 13 amino acids. The CDR3 spells CSVEDLDTNEQFF.

The chain recombines TRBV19 with TRBJ2-3; TCRdb proposes TRBD2, but this gene call is untestable without DNA. Germline V CDR1 and CDR2: LNHDA, SQIVND (reference sequence). This CDR3 comprises 15 residues. CDR3: CASSTFGEGYDTQYF. Looking up the rest from reference TRBV19 and TRBJ2-3 gives the full variable domain: DGGITQSPKYLFRKEGQNVTLSCEQNLNHDAMYWYRQDPGQGLRLIYYSQIVNDFQKGDIAEGYSVSREKKESFPLTVTSAQKNPTAFYLCASSTFGEGYDTQYFGPGTRLTVL.

The rearrangement uses TRBV7-9 and TRBJ2-5. CDR3 size: 14 residues. CDR1 SEHNR and CDR2 FQNEAQ come from the germline V gene (reference sequence). The CDR3 region is CASSLVVGQETQYF.

The chain is built from TRBV2 and TRBJ2-2. Germline V gene data show CDR1 as SNHLY and CDR2 as FYNNEI. CDR3 size: 13 residues. The CDR3 region is CASSEDPSGELFF.

The J gene is TRBJ1-6, the V gene TRBV21-1; TCRdb's assignment of TRBD1 cannot be checked, as there is no DNA. TRBV21-1 is recorded as a pseudogene. This CDR3 region has 16 residues. The CDR3 loop is CASSTGVSTYNSPLHF.

The J gene is TRBJ2-2, the V gene TRBV12-3 or TRBV12-4; TCRdb designates TRBD1, a call that cannot be tested without DNA. The CDR3 totals 15 residues. The CDR3: CASSLRGLDTGELFF.

The gene calls are TRBV6-2 or TRBV6-3 and TRBJ2-1; there is no DNA to check the TCRdb D call of TRBD2. This CDR3 region has 16 residues. The germline gives CDR1 MNHEY, CDR2 SVGEGT. The CDR3 protein is CASSYLGTSGDNEQFF.

The genes are TRBV5-1 and TRBJ2-1; TCRdb proposes TRBD1, but this gene call is untestable without DNA. There are 14 residues in the CDR3. CDR1 is SGHRS and CDR2 is YFSETQ in the germline V gene. The CDR3 here is CASSIYRGSDEQFF.

This chain connects TRBV5-4 to TRBJ2-7; TCRdb names TRBD1, which stays unverified in the absence of DNA. Germline CDR1 reads SGHNT; CDR2 reads YYREEE (reference sequence). This CDR3 has 15 amino acids. CDR3 in amino acids: CASTDDRGRDYEQYF.

The chain carries TRBV12-3 or TRBV12-4 and TRBJ2-7; absent DNA, TCRdb's TRBD2 call cannot be checked. This CDR3 contains 16 residues. This chain's CDR3 is CASSRSWRGDPYEQYF.

This chain uses TRBV6-5 with TRBJ1-1; TCRdb selects TRBD1, and the lack of DNA leaves this call unchecked. CDR1 MNHEY and CDR2 SVGAGI come from the germline V gene. The CDR3 totals 17 residues. The CDR3 loop is CASSYSNQGAPDTEAFF.

The chain uses TRBV9 and TRBJ1-5; TCRdb's assignment of TRBD1 cannot be checked, as there is no DNA. CDR1 is SGDLS, CDR2 YYNGEE, per germline. This CDR3 contains 15 residues. The CDR3 region is CASSSGTGGNQPQHF. Together with reference TRBV9 and TRBJ1-5, the CDR3 gives the full variable domain: DSGVTQTPKHLITATGQRVTLRCSPRSGDLSVYWYQQSLDQGLQFLIQYYNGEERAKGNILERFSAQQFPDLHSELNLSSLELGDSALYFCASSSGTGGNQPQHFGDGTRLSIL.

The V gene is TRBV2, the J gene TRBJ2-7; TCRdb picks TRBD2, but there is no DNA to check that call. The CDR3 has 15 amino acids. Germline CDR1 SNHLY, CDR2 FYNNEI. This CDR3 reads CASFRTSGSWYEQYF.

The J gene is TRBJ2-1, the V gene TRBV11-2; TCRdb's D gene call, TRBD2, goes unchecked for lack of DNA. The CDR3 is 15 residues long. Germline values: CDR1 SGHAT, CDR2 FQNNGV. The CDR3: CASSLWQREHNEQFF.

The chain uses TRBV20-1 and TRBJ2-2; the TRBD1 assignment by TCRdb is unverifiable without DNA. Germline lookup yields CDR1 DFQATT and CDR2 SNEGSKA (reference sequence). The CDR3 has 13 residues. The CDR3 protein is CSGRDRVTGELFF.

The chain employs TRBV7-9 and TRBJ2-3; there is no DNA to check the TCRdb D call of TRBD2. This CDR3 is built from 16 residues. Germline V CDR1 and CDR2: SEHNR, FQNEAQ (reference sequence). The CDR3 loop is CASSFGLAEITDTQYF.

The chain recombines TRBV7-9 with TRBJ2-1; absent DNA, TCRdb's TRBD1 call cannot be checked. In germline, CDR1 is SEHNR, CDR2 FQNEAQ (reference sequence). The CDR3 is 19 amino acids. CDR3 protein: CASSQGRGRVNWEYNEQFF.

The chain has TRBV5-1 and TRBJ2-3. The length of the CDR3 is 16 residues. Per the germline V gene, CDR1 is SGHRS and CDR2 is YFSETQ. CDR3 in amino acids: CASSLAVATSTDTQYF.